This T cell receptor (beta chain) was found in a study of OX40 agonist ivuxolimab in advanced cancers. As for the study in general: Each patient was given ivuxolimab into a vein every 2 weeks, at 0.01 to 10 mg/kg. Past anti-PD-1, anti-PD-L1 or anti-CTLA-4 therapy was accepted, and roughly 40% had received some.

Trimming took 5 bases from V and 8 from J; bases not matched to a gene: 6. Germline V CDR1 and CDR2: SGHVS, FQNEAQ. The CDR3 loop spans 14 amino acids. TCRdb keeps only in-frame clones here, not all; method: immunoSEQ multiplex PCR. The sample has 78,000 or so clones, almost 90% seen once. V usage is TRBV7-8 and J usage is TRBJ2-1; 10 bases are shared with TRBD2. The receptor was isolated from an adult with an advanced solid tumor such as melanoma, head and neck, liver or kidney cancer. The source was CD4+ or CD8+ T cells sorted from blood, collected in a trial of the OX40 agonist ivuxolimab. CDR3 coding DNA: TGTGCCAGCAGCGCTAGCGGGAGAGTCCATGAGCAGTTCTTC. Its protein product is CASSASGRVHEQFF.